This TCR beta chain was sequenced during a study of naive and memory T cell subsets. Of note for this clonotype: Its specificity is unknown.

Trimming cost V 8 bases and J 5 bases, with 12 bases left between them. Germline CDR1 and CDR2: LNHDA and SQIVND (reference sequence). CDR3 length equals 12 residues. Both TRBC1 and TRBC2 were covered by a beta constant-region primer of two equimolar oligonucleotides. Nested alpha and beta constant-region primers with the SP2 primer drove four PCR rounds on ligated cDNA. TCRdb re-analysed the UMI-ligation and nested PCR reads in MiXCR, keeping a single row per CDR3 protein. The data hold fewer than 150,000 distinct CDR3 sequences, with approximately 18% observed a single time. Study-wide results and limits: Diversity fell and Gini index rose from naive through CM, EM, EMRA. Each distinct alpha or beta sequence counts as one clonotype. Possibly reflecting memory cells re-expressing CD45RA, a few larger clonotypes occurred in naive repertoires, especially CD8.

From the second PCR step, alpha and beta chains were amplified apart. After CD4 positive bead selection, the CD4-negative fraction gave CD8 T cells. The chain links TRBV19 to TRBJ1-1; D is uncertain. Sequencing was carried out using naive CD8+ T cells from blood. This clonotype was obtained from a human donor in good health. This chain's CDR3 is CASGPVGTEAFF. CDR3 DNA sequence: TGTGCCAGTGGGCCGGTGGGTACTGAAGCTTTCTTT.